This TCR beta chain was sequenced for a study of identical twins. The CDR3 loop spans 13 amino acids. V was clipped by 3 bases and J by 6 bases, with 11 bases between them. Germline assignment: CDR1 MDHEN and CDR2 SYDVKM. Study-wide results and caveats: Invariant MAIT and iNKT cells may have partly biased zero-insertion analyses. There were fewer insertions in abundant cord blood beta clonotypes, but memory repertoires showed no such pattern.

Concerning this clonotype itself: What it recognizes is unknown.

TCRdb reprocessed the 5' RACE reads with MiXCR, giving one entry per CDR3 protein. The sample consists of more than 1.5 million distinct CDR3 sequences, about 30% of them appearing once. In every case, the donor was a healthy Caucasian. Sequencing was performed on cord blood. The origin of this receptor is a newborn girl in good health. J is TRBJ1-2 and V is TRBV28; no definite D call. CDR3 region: CASSFLGIDGYTF. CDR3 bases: TGTGCCAGCAGTTTCCTAGGGATCGATGGCTACACCTTC.